One and the same sample provided the 24 T cell receptor beta chains below, sequenced in a study of control samples from healthy donors and cancer patients. Assay: immunoSEQ multiplex PCR; the TCRdb copy retains only in-frame clones and omits some. The data show tens of thousands of clones, with approximately 89% seen just once and 12% held by the top ten. The source material was PBMCs. The receptors shown here come from a woman aged 60-75 years with lung cancer.

The V call is TRBV15, the J call TRBJ2-3; 8 bases align to TRBD2. V lost 10 bases, J lost 5 bases, and 11 bases stayed unmatched. From germline, CDR1 is LNHNV and CDR2 YYDKDF (reference sequence). This CDR3 has 14 residues. The DNA for the CDR3 is TGTGCCAGCTCTGTCGGGGGGGAAAAAGATACGCAGTATTTT. This sequence encodes CASSVGGEKDTQYF.

The chain couples TRBV3-1 (or the pseudogene TRBV3-2) to TRBJ2-7; 8 bases map to TRBD2. CDR3 length: 19 residues. CDR1 and CDR2 (germline): LGHDT, YNNKEL (reference sequence). The trim removed 1 base at V and 7 bases at J, leaving 21 bases unmatched. The DNA for the CDR3 is TGTGCCAGCAGCCAAGGGTACGAGTCCGGCGCGGGGGGCCGGGAGGAGCAGTACTTC. Translated, it gives CASSQGYESGAGGREEQYF.

The CDR3 loop is CASSPSGEGSQPQHF. The CDR3 DNA is TGTGCCAGCAGCCCGAGCGGGGAGGGGAGTCAGCCCCAGCATTTT. The chain is built from TRBV5-6 and TRBJ1-5; D perhaps matches TRBD1 (5 bases). This CDR3 has 15 amino acids. Germline V lookup: CDR1 SGHDT, CDR2 YYEEEE. V lost 4 bases and J 6 bases, leaving 17 bases between the germline ends.

J is TRBJ2-7 and V is TRBV19; TRBD1 aligns across 11 bases. Germline CDR1 and CDR2: LNHDA and SQIVND (reference sequence). This CDR3 spans 13 amino acids. The V gene end was trimmed by 8 bases and the J gene end by 4 bases; junction bases not matched to a gene: 4. CDR3 bases: TGTGCCAGTGGCCGGGACAGGGGGTACGAGCAGTACTTC. This codes for CASGRDRGYEQYF.

V gene TRBV6-1 combines with J gene TRBJ2-5, with 10 bases that match TRBD1. The CDR3 extends over 15 amino acids. The ends lost 3 bases at V and 2 bases at J; junction bases unmatched: 3. Germline V gene lookup returns CDR1 MNHNS and CDR2 SASEGT. The CDR3 coding sequence is TGTGCCAGCAGTGATCTGGACAGGGGGCAAGAGACCCAGTACTTC. This gives the protein CASSDLDRGQETQYF.

This clone appeared once. V usage is TRBV19 and J usage is TRBJ1-1; D remains ambiguous. The CDR3 sequence is 13 residues long. Germline loops: CDR1 LNHDA, CDR2 SQIVND (reference sequence). Between the trimmed V and J ends, which lost 7 bases and 0 bases, there was a span of 9 bases. CDR3 coding DNA: TGTGCCAGTACAGGACCATTGAACACTGAAGCTTTCTTT. Its translation is CASTGPLNTEAFF.

This clone appeared a single time. This chain joins TRBV5-1 and TRBJ2-3; 11 nucleotides agree with TRBD1. The ends lost 1 base at V and 3 bases at J; junction bases unmatched: 4. The CDR3 extends over 16 amino acids. Germline V gene sequence: CDR1 SGHRS, CDR2 YFSETQ. The CDR3 protein is CASSLFGTGGTDTQYF. The CDR3 DNA sequence: TGCGCCAGCAGCTTGTTCGGGACAGGGGGAACAGATACGCAGTATTTT.

The chain joins TRBV12-3 or TRBV12-4 to TRBJ2-1; D unclear. V dropped 1 base and J dropped 8 bases, with 3 bases sitting between them. The CDR3 has 11 amino acids. CDR3 bases: TGTGCCAGCAGTTTAGTTTATGAGCAGTTCTTC. It encodes CASSLVYEQFF.

J is TRBJ2-1 and V is TRBV7-2, with TRBD2 matching 14 bases. The ends lost 4 bases at V and 8 bases at J; junction bases unmatched: 4. The CDR3 runs to 15 residues. CDR1 and CDR2 from the germline V gene are SGHTA and FQGNSA. The CDR3 DNA follows: TGTGCCAGCAGCTCGGGACTAGCGGGAGTTGATGAGCAGTTCTTC. As protein: CASSSGLAGVDEQFF.

The genes are TRBV3-1 (or the pseudogene TRBV3-2) and TRBJ1-6; D gene unclear. The germline V and J ends were trimmed by 2 bases and 7 bases, with 9 bases remaining between them. Per germline, CDR1 LGHDT and CDR2 YNNKEL (reference sequence). The CDR3 spans 14 residues. In nucleotides, the CDR3 is TGTGCCAGCAGCCAAATGGCAAGGAATTCACCCCTCCACTTT. It codes for CASSQMARNSPLHF.

This clone was recorded only once. This chain joins TRBV5-1 and TRBJ2-7, with D uncertain. The length of the CDR3 is 15 residues. Trimming removed 4 bases at V and 2 bases at J, with 16 bases between. CDR1 is SGHRS, CDR2 YFSETQ, per germline. The CDR3 region is CASSELVSGTYEQYF. The CDR3 bases are TGCGCCAGCAGCGAACTTGTTAGTGGAACCTACGAGCAGTACTTC.

The chain combines TRBV3-1 (or the pseudogene TRBV3-2) with TRBJ1-2; D remains ambiguous. Germline V gene data show CDR1 as LGHDT and CDR2 as YNNKEL (reference sequence). With 5 bases removed from V and 2 bases from J, the gap between germline ends came to 6 bases. The length of the CDR3 is 12 residues. The CDR3 nucleotides are TGTGCCAGCAGCGTCCGCAACTATGGCTACACCTTC. Its translation is CASSVRNYGYTF.

V gene TRBV6-2 or TRBV6-3 combines with J gene TRBJ1-5; D is possibly TRBD1 (6 bases). V was cut by 2 bases and J by 5 bases, with 10 bases left in between. Germline V gene lookup returns CDR1 MNHEY and CDR2 SVGEGT. CDR3 length equals 14 residues. The CDR3 DNA is TGTGCCAGCAGTTACACAGGGAAGGATCAGCCCCAGCATTTT. Protein sequence: CASSYTGKDQPQHF.

The chain employs TRBV30 and TRBJ1-2; 12 bases align to TRBD1. Trimming removed 0 bases from V and 2 bases from J; junction bases left unmatched: 1. The CDR3 sequence is 15 residues long. Germline values: CDR1 GTSNPN, CDR2 SVGIG (reference sequence). The DNA for the CDR3 is TGTGCCTGGAGTGTAGGGACAGGGGGCAACTATGGCTACACCTTC. The encoded protein is CAWSVGTGGNYGYTF.

V gene TRBV10-3 combines with J gene TRBJ1-1; maybe TRBD1 (5 bases). The CDR3 extends over 14 amino acids. V dropped 2 bases and J dropped 4 bases, with 11 bases sitting between them. The V gene's germline CDR1 is ENHRY and CDR2 SYGVKD. The CDR3 protein is CAISERGVSTEAFF. The CDR3 DNA sequence: TGTGCCATCAGTGAGCGGGGGGTTAGCACTGAAGCTTTCTTT.

The chain carries TRBV28 and TRBJ1-2; TRBD1 might be the D (5 bases). The V end lost 8 bases, the J end lost 2 bases, and 15 bases lay between the germline ends. The CDR3 has 14 residues. From germline, CDR1 is MDHEN and CDR2 SYDVKM. CDR3 in amino acids: CASLRGAPNYGYTF. CDR3 nucleotides: TGTGCCAGCCTCCGAGGGGCCCCAAACTATGGCTACACCTTC.

The J gene is TRBJ1-4, the V gene TRBV5-5; maybe TRBD1 (6 bases). V lost 5 bases to trimming and J lost 4 bases, with 12 bases between them. Germline V lookup: CDR1 SGHKS, CDR2 YYEKEE (reference sequence). There are 14 residues in the CDR3. In DNA, the CDR3 is TGTGCCAGCAGTTTAGGACAGTATAATGAAAAACTGTTTTTT. Its protein product is CASSLGQYNEKLFF.

V usage is TRBV5-4 and J usage is TRBJ1-2, with TRBD1 as a possible D gene (6 bases). The CDR3 length is 14 residues. Germline V CDR1 and CDR2: SGHNT, YYREEE (reference sequence). Trimming took off 6 bases at V and 4 bases at J, with 16 bases between the two ends. The CDR3 reads CASISAGESYGYTF. The CDR3 region has the DNA TGTGCCAGCATATCGGCAGGGGAAAGCTATGGCTACACCTTC.

The chain recombines TRBV19 with TRBJ2-1, with TRBD1 matching over 9 bases. Germline V lookup: CDR1 LNHDA, CDR2 SQIVND (reference sequence). The CDR3 has 14 residues. V gave up 2 bases and J gave up 8 bases; unmatched junction bases: 4. The CDR3 loop reads CASSIYGTGYEQFF. As DNA, the CDR3 is TGTGCCAGTAGTATATATGGGACAGGGTATGAGCAGTTCTTC.

The chain couples TRBV24-1 to TRBJ2-3; a weak D match, TRBD2 (6 bases). The V and J ends lost 1 base and 2 bases respectively, with 15 bases between them. There are 17 residues in the CDR3. CDR1 and CDR2 (germline): KGHDR, SFDVKD. DNA for the CDR3: TGTGCCACCAGTGATTTAGTTCGAGCGGGCCACACAGATACGCAGTATTTT. This gives the protein CATSDLVRAGHTDTQYF.

The count of this clone is one. V and J are TRBV6-2 or TRBV6-3 and TRBJ1-5; D is undetermined. V lost 0 bases to trimming and J lost 2 bases, with 11 bases between them. CDR1 MNHEY and CDR2 SVGEGT come from the germline V gene. The CDR3 is made up of 16 amino acids. CDR3 protein: CASSYSSSKGNQPQHF. The CDR3 nucleotides are TGTGCCAGCAGTTACTCGTCGAGCAAGGGCAATCAGCCCCAGCATTTT.

The CDR3 DNA reads TGTGCCAGCCTCCGCCCTGGGGCGGGGGAGCAGTTCTTC. Amino acids: CASLRPGAGEQFF. This sequence joins TRBV28 and TRBJ2-1; D might be TRBD2 (6 bases). Germline V CDR1 and CDR2: MDHEN, SYDVKM. This CDR3 is built from 13 residues. Trimming left V 8 bases short and J 10 bases short, with 18 bases between.

This rearrangement joins TRBV9 to TRBJ2-2, with 7 nucleotides matching TRBD2. Germline V gene sequence: CDR1 SGDLS, CDR2 YYNGEE. This CDR3 contains 12 residues. Trimming cost V 8 bases and J 5 bases; bases outside gene matches: 3. The CDR3 sequence is CASSRGTGELFF. DNA for the CDR3: TGTGCCAGTTCGCGGGGGACCGGGGAGCTGTTTTTT.

The genes are TRBV2 and TRBJ1-4; no reliable D call. Germline assignment: CDR1 SNHLY and CDR2 FYNNEI. The CDR3 extends over 14 amino acids. The V end was cut by 6 bases, the J end by 4 bases, with 12 bases between. In DNA, the CDR3 is TGTGCCAGCAGCGGTCGGGAGGATAATGAAAAACTGTTTTTT. Protein sequence: CASSGREDNEKLFF.